The 9 T cell receptor beta chains given below trace back to one sample, sequenced in a study of identical twins. TCRdb reprocessed the 5' RACE reads via MiXCR and lists one record per CDR3 protein. The sample holds some 100,000 distinct CDR3 sequences; 5.5% to 7% are singletons and the top ten take approximately 12%. What was sequenced was memory T cells sorted from blood. All receptors come from a woman between 50 and 59 years old in good health.

This clonotype came up many times. V and J are TRBV29-1 and TRBJ1-2, with 9 positions matching TRBD1. Germline-derived CDR1 and CDR2 are SQVTM and ANQGSEA. This CDR3 spans 13 amino acids. Losses at the gene ends were 7 bases for V and 3 bases for J; bases not matched to a gene: 6. The CDR3, as DNA: TGCAGCGCCTACAGGGGGCGCGACTATGGCTACACCTTC. Translating gives CSAYRGRDYGYTF.

V gene TRBV6-5 combines with J gene TRBJ2-5, with unresolved D. Trimming cost V 5 bases and J 3 bases, with 19 bases left between them. The CDR3 sequence is 16 residues long. Germline CDR1 and CDR2: MNHEY and SVGAGI. DNA for the CDR3: TGTGCCAGCAGTCCATACTCGTTCACCTTCAAAGAGACCCAGTACTTC. Translated, it gives CASSPYSFTFKETQYF.

In its sample, this clonotype was seen many times. V usage is TRBV9 and J usage is TRBJ2-7, with 10 bases aligning to TRBD1. Germline assignment: CDR1 SGDLS and CDR2 YYNGEE. The CDR3 has 14 amino acids. V lost 7 bases to trimming and J lost 5 bases; unmatched junction nucleotides: 9. The CDR3 DNA sequence: TGTGCCAGCTCGGCGGGACAGGGGTTCGACGAGCAGTACTTC. This translates into CASSAGQGFDEQYF.

This clonotype was observed at least ten times. The chain couples TRBV4-2 to TRBJ2-5; 9 positions match TRBD2. Germline CDR1 is LGHNA and CDR2 is YNFKEQ. V shed 3 bases, J shed 5 bases, and the junction held 4 bases outside the gene matches. The CDR3 sequence is 14 residues long. This chain's CDR3 is CASSHPGLAETQYF. The CDR3 DNA reads TGTGCCAGCAGCCATCCCGGACTAGCGGAGACCCAGTACTTC.

Many counts were recorded for this clonotype. This rearrangement joins TRBV5-5 to TRBJ1-5, with D tentatively TRBD1 (5 bases). CDR3 length: 14 amino acids. V lost 3 bases to trimming and J lost 3 bases, with 10 bases between them. Germline CDR1 and CDR2: SGHKS and YYEKEE (reference sequence). For the CDR3, the DNA is TGTGCCAGCAGCTCCCTGACAGCCAATCAGCCCCAGCATTTT. Its protein product is CASSSLTANQPQHF.

The sample holds many counts of this clonotype. This chain connects TRBV5-6 to TRBJ2-5; 7 nucleotides align to TRBD1. The V and J ends lost 4 bases and 2 bases, in that order; junction bases with no gene match: 5. This CDR3 spans 14 amino acids. The germline gives CDR1 SGHDT, CDR2 YYEEEE. In DNA form, the CDR3 reads TGTGCCAGCAGCGTAACAGGGGCTCAAGAGACCCAGTACTTC. Its protein is CASSVTGAQETQYF.

The rearrangement uses TRBV6-5 and TRBJ2-1; TRBD2 aligns across 8 bases. The CDR3 length is 15 residues. Germline values: CDR1 MNHEY, CDR2 SVGAGI. The J segment lost 0 bases and the V segment lost 6 bases, leaving 4 bases of the junction unmatched. This CDR3 is CASREAGVSYNEQFF. The DNA for the CDR3 is TGTGCCAGCAGAGAAGCGGGAGTCTCCTACAATGAGCAGTTCTTC.

Here the CDR3 reads CASSQSGSLTDTQYF. The DNA for the CDR3 is TGTGCCAGCAGCCAAAGCGGGAGCCTTACGGATACGCAGTATTTT. The chain carries TRBV3-1 and TRBJ2-3, with 8 bases identical to TRBD2. The length of the CDR3 is 15 residues. V was clipped by 2 bases and J by 6 bases; unmatched bases: 7. CDR1 and CDR2 (germline): LGHDT, YNNKEL (reference sequence).

The sample holds a few counts of this clonotype. The gene calls are TRBV6-1 and TRBJ1-1; D is ambiguous. CDR3 size: 12 residues. Trimming cost V 8 bases and J 6 bases, with 13 bases left between them. CDR1 MNHNS and CDR2 SASEGT come from the germline V gene. The CDR3 DNA reads as TGTGCCAGCCTTGCTCGGGGATCTGAAGCTTTCTTT. Translation: CASLARGSEAFF.